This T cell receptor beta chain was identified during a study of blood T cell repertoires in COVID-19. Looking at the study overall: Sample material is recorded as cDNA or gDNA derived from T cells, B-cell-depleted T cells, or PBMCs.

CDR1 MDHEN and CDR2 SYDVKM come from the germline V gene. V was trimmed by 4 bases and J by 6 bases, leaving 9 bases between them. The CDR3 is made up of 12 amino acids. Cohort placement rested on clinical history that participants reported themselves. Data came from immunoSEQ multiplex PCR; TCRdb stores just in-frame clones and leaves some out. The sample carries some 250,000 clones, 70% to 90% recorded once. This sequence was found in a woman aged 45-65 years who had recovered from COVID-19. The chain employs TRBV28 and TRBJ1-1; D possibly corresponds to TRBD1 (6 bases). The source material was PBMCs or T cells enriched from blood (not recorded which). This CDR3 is CASSWAGAEAFF. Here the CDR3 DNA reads TGTGCCAGCAGTTGGGCAGGGGCTGAAGCTTTCTTT.